This T cell receptor beta chain was captured by sequencing in a study of shared clonotypes between healthy human individuals. From germline, CDR1 is SGHTA and CDR2 FQGNSA. V was trimmed by 1 base and J by 0 bases, leaving 9 bases between them. The CDR3 spans 15 residues. Method: immunoSEQ multiplex PCR; TCRdb's copy keeps in-frame clones and lacks some. The sample lists about half a million clones; 79% were seen once. Sequenced material: PBMCs. This sequence joins TRBV7-2 and TRBJ1-2, with D hard to call. This sequence was found in a woman between 40 and 55 years old in good health. Some clones in this sample may be carry-over from other donors' samples. The CDR3 loop reads CASSLGRLANYGYTF. The CDR3 DNA reads as TGTGCCAGCAGCTTAGGGAGGTTAGCTAACTATGGCTACACCTTC.